A single sample is the source of the 6 T cell receptor beta chains below, sequenced in a study of cytomegalovirus exposure and HLA in healthy donors. The PCR contained 60 Vbeta and 13 Jbeta primers. Clones were sequenced by immunoSEQ multiplex PCR, and TCRdb holds only the in-frame ones, with some missing. The table shows about 100,000 clones, with approximately 70% occurring only once. The source material was PBMCs. The source of these receptors is a man aged 35-49 years in good health and CMV-seropositive.

The rearrangement uses TRBV5-6 and TRBJ2-7; 9 nucleotides match TRBD1. J was trimmed by 0 bases and V by 2 bases; bases with no gene match: 15. Germline loops: CDR1 SGHDT, CDR2 YYEEEE. The CDR3 extends over 19 amino acids. CDR3 amino acids: CASSFKRPGTGITSYEQYF. CDR3 coding DNA: TGTGCCAGCAGCTTCAAAAGACCCGGGACAGGGATAACCTCCTACGAGCAGTACTTC.

A word on this clone: This sample also contains other DNA sequences that code for the same CDR3. The rearrangement uses TRBV30 and TRBJ1-2, with TRBD1 identical over 7 bases. V was clipped by 2 bases and J by 6 bases; unmatched bases: 6. The CDR3 length is 13 residues. Germline assignment: CDR1 GTSNPN and CDR2 SVGIG (reference sequence). CDR3 nucleotides: TGTGCCTGGAGTCGAACAGGGGACCATGGCTACACCTTC. This translates into CAWSRTGDHGYTF.

The chain is built from TRBV13 and TRBJ2-7; 9 nucleotides align to TRBD1. The CDR3 totals 15 residues. Germline-derived CDR1 and CDR2 are PRHDT and FYEKMQ (reference sequence). J was trimmed by 4 bases and V by 0 bases; bases with no gene match: 4. The CDR3 DNA reads as TGTGCCAGCAGCTTAGGCGCGACAGGGGGATACGAGCAGTACTTC. Amino acids: CASSLGATGGYEQYF.

The rearrangement links TRBV7-9 to TRBJ1-2; D is uncertain. The CDR3 extends over 11 amino acids. The germline V gene has CDR1 SEHNR and CDR2 FQNEAQ (reference sequence). V was clipped by 4 bases and J by 4 bases, with 4 bases between them. In DNA form, the CDR3 reads TGTGCCAGCAGCTCCCTCTATGGCTACACCTTC. The encoded protein is CASSSLYGYTF.

This chain connects TRBV5-1 to TRBJ2-1; the match to TRBD2 covers 10 bases. The CDR3 spans 16 residues. CDR1 and CDR2 from the germline V gene are SGHRS and YFSETQ. V lost 4 bases to trimming and J lost 0 bases; unmatched junction nucleotides: 4. CDR3 sequence (DNA): TGCGCCAGCAGCCCGAGCGGGAGGGCCTCCTACAATGAGCAGTTCTTC. It is translated as CASSPSGRASYNEQFF.

This clone was detected only once. The V gene is TRBV14, the J gene TRBJ2-1; D remains ambiguous. CDR1 is SGHDN, CDR2 FVKESK, per germline. V lost 0 bases and J 10 bases, leaving 10 bases between the germline ends. CDR3 length: 13 residues. CDR3 protein: CASSQDMEREQFF. The CDR3 DNA follows: TGTGCCAGCAGCCAAGATATGGAGCGCGAGCAGTTCTTC.